This TCR beta chain originates from a study of blood T cell repertoires in COVID-19. Study background: Material from acute and convalescent COVID-19 was sourced from the United States, Italy and Spain.

Profiled with immunoSEQ multiplex PCR; TCRdb holds only in-frame clones, not every one. The profile shows under 65,000 clones, almost 80% of them singletons. This receptor was taken from a woman in her 50s with acute COVID-19. The sequencing input was PBMCs or T cells enriched from blood (not recorded which).

The CDR3 nucleotides read TGTGCCAGCAGTAACAGGGAGACCACTGAAGCTTTCTTT. This sequence encodes CASSNRETTEAFF. The chain carries TRBV2 and TRBJ1-1; TRBD1 might be the D (6 bases). The CDR3 consists of 13 residues. Per germline, CDR1 SNHLY and CDR2 FYNNEI. V shed 5 bases and J shed 4 bases, with 11 bases lying between them.